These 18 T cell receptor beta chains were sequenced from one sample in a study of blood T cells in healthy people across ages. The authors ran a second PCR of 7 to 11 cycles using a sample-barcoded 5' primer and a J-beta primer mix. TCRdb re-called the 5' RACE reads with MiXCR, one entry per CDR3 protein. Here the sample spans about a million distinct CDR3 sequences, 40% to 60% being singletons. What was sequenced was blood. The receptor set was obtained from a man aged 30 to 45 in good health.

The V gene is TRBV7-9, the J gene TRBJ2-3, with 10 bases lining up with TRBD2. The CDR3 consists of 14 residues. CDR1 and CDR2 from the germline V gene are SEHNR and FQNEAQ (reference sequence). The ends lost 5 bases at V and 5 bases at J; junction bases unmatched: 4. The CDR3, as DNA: TGTGCCAGCAGCCCGGGACTAGCGTTAGATACGCAGTATTTT. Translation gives CASSPGLALDTQYF.

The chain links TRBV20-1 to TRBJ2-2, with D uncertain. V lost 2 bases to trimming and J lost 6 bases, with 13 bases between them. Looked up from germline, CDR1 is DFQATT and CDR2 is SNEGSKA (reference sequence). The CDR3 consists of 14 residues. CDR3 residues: CSARRDLRAGELFF. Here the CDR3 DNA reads TGCAGTGCTAGAAGAGATTTGCGCGCCGGGGAGCTGTTTTTT.

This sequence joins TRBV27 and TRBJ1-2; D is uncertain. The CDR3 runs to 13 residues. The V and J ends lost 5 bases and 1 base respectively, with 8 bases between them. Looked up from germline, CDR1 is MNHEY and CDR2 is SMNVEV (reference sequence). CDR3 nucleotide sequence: TGTGCCAGCAGTACCAGTTATAACTATGGCTACACCTTC. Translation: CASSTSYNYGYTF.

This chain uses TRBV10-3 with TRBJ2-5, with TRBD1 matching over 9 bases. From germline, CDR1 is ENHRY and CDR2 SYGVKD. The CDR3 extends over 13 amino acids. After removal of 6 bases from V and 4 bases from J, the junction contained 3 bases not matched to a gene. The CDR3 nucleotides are TGTGCCATCAGCTCGGACAGGGGAGAGACCCAGTACTTC. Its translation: CAISSDRGETQYF.

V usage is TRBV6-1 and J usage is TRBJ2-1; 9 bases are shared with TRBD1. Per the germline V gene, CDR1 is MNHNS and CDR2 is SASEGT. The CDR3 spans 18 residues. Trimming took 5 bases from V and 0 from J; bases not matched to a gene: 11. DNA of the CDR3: TGTGCCAGCAGTACGAGTGGGACAGGGAGAGTCTCCTACAATGAGCAGTTCTTC. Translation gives CASSTSGTGRVSYNEQFF.

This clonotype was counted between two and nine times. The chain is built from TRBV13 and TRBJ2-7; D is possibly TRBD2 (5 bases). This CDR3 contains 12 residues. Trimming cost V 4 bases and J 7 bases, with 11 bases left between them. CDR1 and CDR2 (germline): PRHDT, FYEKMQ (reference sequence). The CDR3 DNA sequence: TGTGCCAGCAGCTCCTCGGGGAGAGAGCAGTACTTC. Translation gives CASSSSGREQYF.

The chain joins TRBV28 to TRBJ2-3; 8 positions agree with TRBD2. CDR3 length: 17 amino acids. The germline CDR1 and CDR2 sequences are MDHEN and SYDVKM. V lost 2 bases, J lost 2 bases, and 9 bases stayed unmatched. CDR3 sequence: CASSLLAPAGVTDTQYF. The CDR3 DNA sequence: TGTGCCAGCAGTTTACTAGCGCCAGCGGGAGTCACAGATACGCAGTATTTT.

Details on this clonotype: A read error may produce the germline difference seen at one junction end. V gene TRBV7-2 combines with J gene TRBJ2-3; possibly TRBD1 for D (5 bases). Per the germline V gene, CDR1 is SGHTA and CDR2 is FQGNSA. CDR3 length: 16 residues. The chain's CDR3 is CASSPKKGARTDAQYF. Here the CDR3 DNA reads TGTGCCAGCAGCCCTAAAAAAGGGGCCCGCACAGATGCGCAGTATTTT.

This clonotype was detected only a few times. CDR3 sequence: CASSGPRGLSTDTQYF. The CDR3 bases are TGCGCCAGCAGCGGTCCCCGCGGGCTAAGCACAGATACGCAGTATTTT. The chain recombines TRBV5-1 with TRBJ2-3; TRBD2 might be the D (5 bases). The V gene's germline CDR1 is SGHRS and CDR2 YFSETQ. This CDR3 is 16 amino acids long. V was trimmed by 4 bases and J by 0 bases, leaving 15 bases between them.

The CDR3 DNA is TGTGCCAGCAGCCGGGACAGGGTCGTAGATACGCAGTATTTT. Its protein is CASSRDRVVDTQYF. The chain has TRBV5-6 and TRBJ2-3; TRBD1 matches at 9 bases. The CDR3 extends over 14 amino acids. V lost 4 bases and J lost 5; bases outside the gene matches: 5. Germline lookup yields CDR1 SGHDT and CDR2 YYEEEE.

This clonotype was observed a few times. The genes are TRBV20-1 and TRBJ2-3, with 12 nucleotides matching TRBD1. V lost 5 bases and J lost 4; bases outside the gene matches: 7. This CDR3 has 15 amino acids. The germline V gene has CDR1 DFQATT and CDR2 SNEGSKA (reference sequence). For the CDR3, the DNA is TGCAGTGCTCCCGGGGACAGGGGGCCGGCAGATACGCAGTATTTT. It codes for CSAPGDRGPADTQYF.

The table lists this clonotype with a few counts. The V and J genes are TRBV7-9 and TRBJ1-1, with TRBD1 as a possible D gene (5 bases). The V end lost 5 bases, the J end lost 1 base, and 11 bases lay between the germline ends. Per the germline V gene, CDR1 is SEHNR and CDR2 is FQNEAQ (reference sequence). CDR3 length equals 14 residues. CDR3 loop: CASSPFQGNTEAFF. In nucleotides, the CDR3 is TGTGCCAGCAGCCCTTTTCAGGGGAACACTGAAGCTTTCTTT.

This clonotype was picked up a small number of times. CDR3 nucleotides: TGTGCCAGCAGCCCCAACCTTAGCAATCAGCCCCAGCATTTT. It encodes CASSPNLSNQPQHF. The chain links TRBV5-5 to TRBJ1-5; D unclear. Germline loops: CDR1 SGHKS, CDR2 YYEKEE (reference sequence). This CDR3 is 14 amino acids long. Trimming left V 4 bases short and J 0 bases short, with 8 bases between. The variable domain in full, completed from reference TRBV5-5 and TRBJ1-5, reads DAGVTQSPTHLIKTRGQQVTLRCSPISGHKSVSWYQQVLGQGPQFIFQYYEKEERGRGNFPDRFSARQFPNYSSELNVNALLLGDSALYLCASSPNLSNQPQHFGDGTRLSIL.

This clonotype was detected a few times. This chain's CDR3 is CATAGVADTQYF. In nucleotides, the CDR3 is TGTGCCACTGCAGGGGTGGCCGATACGCAGTATTTT. The chain carries TRBV10-3 and TRBJ2-3, with D maybe TRBD1 (6 bases). Germline CDR1 ENHRY, CDR2 SYGVKD. Trimming shortened V by 10 bases and J by 6 bases, and 14 bases separated the two germline ends. The CDR3 totals 12 residues.

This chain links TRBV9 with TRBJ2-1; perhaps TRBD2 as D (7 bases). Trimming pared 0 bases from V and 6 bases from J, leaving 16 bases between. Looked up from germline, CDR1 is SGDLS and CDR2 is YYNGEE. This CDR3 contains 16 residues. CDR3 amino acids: CASSVDYGGQGNEQFF. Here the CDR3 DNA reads TGTGCCAGCAGCGTAGACTACGGGGGGCAAGGCAATGAGCAGTTCTTC.

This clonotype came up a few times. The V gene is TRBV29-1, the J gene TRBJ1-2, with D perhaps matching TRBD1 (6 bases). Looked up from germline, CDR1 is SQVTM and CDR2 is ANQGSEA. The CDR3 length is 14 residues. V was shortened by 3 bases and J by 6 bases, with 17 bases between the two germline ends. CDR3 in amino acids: CSVEGDTQPHGYTF. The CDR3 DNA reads TGCAGCGTTGAGGGGGACACCCAACCCCATGGCTACACCTTC. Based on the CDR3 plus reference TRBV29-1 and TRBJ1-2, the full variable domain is SAVISQKPSRDICQRGTSLTIQCQVDSQVTMMFWYRQQPGQSLTLIATANQGSEATYESGFVIDKFPISRPNLTFSTLTVSNMSPEDSSIYLCSVEGDTQPHGYTFGSGTRLTVV.

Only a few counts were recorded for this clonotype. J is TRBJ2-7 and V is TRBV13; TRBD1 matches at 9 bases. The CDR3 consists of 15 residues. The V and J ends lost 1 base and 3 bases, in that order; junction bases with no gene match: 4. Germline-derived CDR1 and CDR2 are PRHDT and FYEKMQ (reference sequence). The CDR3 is CASSLAGQGIYEQYF. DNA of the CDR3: TGTGCCAGCAGCTTAGCCGGACAGGGGATCTACGAGCAGTACTTC. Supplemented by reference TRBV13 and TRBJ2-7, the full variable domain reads AAGVIQSPRHLIKEKRETATLKCYPIPRHDTVYWYQQGPGQDPQFLISFYEKMQSDKGSIPDRFSAQQFSDYHSELNMSSLELGDSALYFCASSLAGQGIYEQYFGPGTRLTVT.

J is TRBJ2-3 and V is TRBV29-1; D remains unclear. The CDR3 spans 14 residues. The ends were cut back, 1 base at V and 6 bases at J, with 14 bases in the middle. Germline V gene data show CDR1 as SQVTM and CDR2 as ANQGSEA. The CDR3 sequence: CSVEVGQPGDTQYF. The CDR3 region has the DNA TGCAGCGTTGAAGTGGGCCAGCCCGGGGATACGCAGTATTTT.